This passage covers 3 T cell receptor beta chains from one sample sequenced in a study of blood T cells in healthy people across ages. Alongside a J-beta primer mix, a sample-barcoded 5' primer served in a second PCR lasting roughly 7 to 11 cycles. TCRdb processed the 5' RACE reads anew with MiXCR; each CDR3 protein has one entry. There are about 640,000 distinct CDR3 sequences in the sample; under 70% occur only once, and around 37% lies in the top ten. The sample comprised blood. These receptors were taken from a man in his sixties in good health.

This clonotype was counted a few times. The chain is built from TRBV3-1 and TRBJ2-5, with no clear D. Per germline, CDR1 LGHDT and CDR2 YNNKEL (reference sequence). The CDR3 totals 15 residues. The V end lost 4 bases, the J end lost 6 bases, and 18 bases lay between the germline ends. The CDR3 loop reads CASSPRTLGGKTQYF. The CDR3 DNA sequence: TGTGCCAGCAGCCCTCGGACCCTGGGTGGGAAGACCCAGTACTTC.

The chain has TRBV6-5 and TRBJ1-6; the match to TRBD1 covers 8 bases. CDR1 is MNHEY, CDR2 SVGAGI, per germline. CDR3 length: 15 amino acids. The V and J ends lost 6 bases and 7 bases, in that order; junction bases with no gene match: 8. CDR3 sequence: CASSPGTGLNSPLHF. CDR3 bases: TGTGCCAGCAGCCCGGGGACAGGTTTGAATTCACCCCTCCACTTT.

This clonotype appeared once. V is TRBV6-6 and J is TRBJ1-4; D not certain. Germline CDR1 reads MNHNY; CDR2 reads SVGAGI (reference sequence). This CDR3 region has 15 residues. Trimming took off 0 bases at V and 6 bases at J, with 11 bases between the two ends. This CDR3 reads CASSYSRRVDEKLFF. As DNA, the CDR3 is TGTGCCAGCAGTTACTCGAGAAGGGTGGATGAAAAACTGTTTTTT.